The source of this TCR beta chain is a study of blood T cells in healthy people across ages. Next came a second PCR, run for about 7 to 12 cycles, which used a sample-barcoded 5' primer along with a J-beta primer mix. Using its own MiXCR run on the 5' RACE reads, TCRdb lists one record per CDR3 protein. The sample consists of about 510,000 distinct CDR3 sequences, about 25% of them appearing once. This clonotype was counted only a few times. Unmatched junction bases numbered 5, after V lost 0 bases and J lost 1 base. The germline V gene encodes CDR1 ENHRY and CDR2 SYGVKD. This CDR3 has 18 amino acids. The sample also formed part of further work on T cells of mothers and their children.

The sequence was obtained from a boy younger than 10 in good health. The specimen sequenced was blood. The rearrangement joins TRBV10-3 to TRBJ2-7; 14 bases match TRBD2. CDR3 residues: CAISESGTSGSGSYEQYF. CDR3 coding DNA: TGTGCCATCAGTGAGTCGGGGACTAGCGGGAGTGGTTCCTACGAGCAGTACTTC.